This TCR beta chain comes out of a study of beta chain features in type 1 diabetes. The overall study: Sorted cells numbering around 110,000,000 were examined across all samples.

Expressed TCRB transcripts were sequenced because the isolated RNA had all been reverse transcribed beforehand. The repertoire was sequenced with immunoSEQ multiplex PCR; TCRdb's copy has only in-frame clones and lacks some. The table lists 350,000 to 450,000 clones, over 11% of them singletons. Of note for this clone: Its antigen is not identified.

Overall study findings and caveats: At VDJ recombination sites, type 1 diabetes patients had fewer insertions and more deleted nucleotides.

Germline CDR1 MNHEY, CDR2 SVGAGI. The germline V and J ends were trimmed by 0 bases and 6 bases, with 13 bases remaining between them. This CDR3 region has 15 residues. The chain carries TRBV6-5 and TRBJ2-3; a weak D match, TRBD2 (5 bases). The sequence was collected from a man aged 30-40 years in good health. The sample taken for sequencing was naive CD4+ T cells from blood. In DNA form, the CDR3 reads TGTGCCAGCAGTTACTCGAGAGGGTTTGGGGATACGCAGTATTTT. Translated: CASSYSRGFGDTQYF.